One sample yielded the 16 T cell receptor beta chains listed below, sequenced in a study of beta chain features in type 1 diabetes. What was sequenced were expressed TCRB transcripts, since all of the isolated RNA had been reverse transcribed. Generated by immunoSEQ multiplex PCR, the TCRdb table keeps only in-frame clones and is missing some. The sample lists around 340,000 clones, around a fifth occurring once. The sequenced sample was naive CD4+ T cells from blood. Receptors originate from a young woman in good health.

About this clone itself: Germline and junction disagree at one end, which may indicate a read error. The chain combines TRBV7-7 with TRBJ1-1; 7 positions match TRBD1. Germline CDR1 is SSHAT and CDR2 is FNYEAQ (reference sequence). This CDR3 has 13 amino acids. The CDR3, as DNA: TGTGCTAGCAGTCAGGGGGAGAACACTGAAGCTTTCTTT. Encoded protein: CASSQGENTEAFF.

The V call is TRBV7-3, the J call TRBJ2-3; TRBD2 matches 7 bases. The CDR3 consists of 14 residues. Unmatched junction bases numbered 9, after V lost 8 bases and J lost 4 bases. Germline V gene sequence: CDR1 SGHTA, CDR2 FQGTGA. CDR3 region: CASGAGVGSDTQYF. CDR3 coding DNA: TGTGCCAGCGGGGCGGGGGTAGGGTCAGATACGCAGTATTTT.

There are a few counts of this clone. The chain carries TRBV11-2 and TRBJ2-1; D may be TRBD1 (5 bases). There are 15 residues in the CDR3. Trimming left V 2 bases short and J 6 bases short, with 14 bases between. The V gene's germline CDR1 is SGHAT and CDR2 FQNNGV. CDR3: CASSLRSARANEQFF. The CDR3, as DNA: TGTGCCAGCAGCTTAAGATCTGCCAGGGCCAATGAGCAGTTCTTC.

This clone showed up just once. Other nucleotide sequences in the sample specify the same CDR3. V usage is TRBV4-1 and J usage is TRBJ1-1; no reliable D call. Germline V gene lookup returns CDR1 MGHRA and CDR2 YSYEKL. The CDR3 runs to 13 residues. Trimming took 0 bases from V and 4 from J, leaving 6 bases between them. The CDR3 spells CASSQEGGTEAFF. DNA of the CDR3: TGCGCCAGCAGCCAAGAGGGAGGCACTGAAGCTTTCTTT.

V usage is TRBV7-9 and J usage is TRBJ2-5, with D possibly TRBD2 on 6 matching bases. CDR3 size: 17 residues. Trimming removed 5 bases at V and 2 bases at J, with 21 bases between. Per germline, CDR1 SEHNR and CDR2 FQNEAQ (reference sequence). In DNA form, the CDR3 reads TGTGCCAGCAGCCGCTTATTGCGCGGAGGGTTTCAAGAGACCCAGTACTTC. Its protein is CASSRLLRGGFQETQYF.

This clone was observed a few times. The rearrangement uses TRBV18 and TRBJ2-1, with D perhaps matching TRBD2 (6 bases). This CDR3 contains 14 residues. Germline V lookup: CDR1 KGHSH, CDR2 LQKENI. Trimming took off 3 bases at V and 7 bases at J, with 13 bases between the two ends. This chain's CDR3 is CASSPPGLPNEQFF. CDR3 DNA: TGTGCCAGCTCACCGCCGGGACTTCCAAATGAGCAGTTCTTC.

The rearrangement joins TRBV4-2 to TRBJ1-2; D might be TRBD1 (6 bases). Germline CDR1 reads LGHNA; CDR2 reads YNFKEQ. Trimming removed 0 bases from V and 7 bases from J, with 12 bases in between. The CDR3 contains 14 residues. The CDR3 bases are TGTGCCAGCAGCCAAGAAAGCAGGGGAACTGGCTACACCTTC. It translates to CASSQESRGTGYTF.

This clone turned up a few times. The chain uses TRBV4-2 and TRBJ2-5, with 8 positions matching TRBD2. V lost 4 bases and J lost 4; bases outside the gene matches: 11. Germline CDR1 LGHNA, CDR2 YNFKEQ. The CDR3 totals 16 residues. CDR3 amino acids: CASSPIGGEGRETQYF. Written as DNA, the CDR3 is TGTGCCAGCAGCCCGATCGGGGGGGAGGGCAGAGAGACCCAGTACTTC.

Only a few counts were recorded for this clone. The chain employs TRBV30 and TRBJ1-1, with D tentatively TRBD1 (6 bases). The CDR3 totals 11 residues. The V gene's germline CDR1 is GTSNPN and CDR2 SVGIG (reference sequence). The V and J ends lost 6 bases and 9 bases respectively, with 14 bases between them. The CDR3 spells CACTTGPKAFF. The CDR3 nucleotides read TGTGCCTGCACGACAGGTCCCAAAGCTTTCTTT.

CDR3 bases: TGCGCCAGCAGCCGAGGCGGGAGCTCCTACAATGAGCAGTTCTTC. Its protein product is CASSRGGSSYNEQFF. The chain combines TRBV5-1 with TRBJ2-1, with 7 positions matching TRBD2. Germline V gives CDR1 SGHRS, CDR2 YFSETQ. V lost 4 bases to trimming and J lost 0 bases; unmatched junction nucleotides: 4. This CDR3 is built from 15 residues.

The rearrangement uses TRBV19 and TRBJ1-5; TRBD1 matches at 7 bases. Trimming at V came to 4 bases and at J to 7 bases, leaving 4 bases not matched to a gene. The CDR3 runs to 13 residues. Per the germline V gene, CDR1 is LNHDA and CDR2 is SQIVND (reference sequence). The CDR3 loop is CASSTQGDQPQHF. CDR3 sequence (DNA): TGTGCCAGTAGTACCCAGGGGGACCAGCCCCAGCATTTT.

The chain links TRBV30 to TRBJ2-1, with D perhaps matching TRBD2 (7 bases). The CDR3 covers 13 residues. Germline-derived CDR1 and CDR2 are GTSNPN and SVGIG (reference sequence). Between the trimmed V and J ends, which lost 4 bases and 7 bases, there was a span of 14 bases. CDR3 DNA: TGTGCCTGGAATTTCAGGGGAGGGAATGAGCAGTTCTTC. It encodes CAWNFRGGNEQFF.

This clone was seen only a few times. This chain links TRBV5-1 with TRBJ2-3; 9 nucleotides line up with TRBD2. Germline V gives CDR1 SGHRS, CDR2 YFSETQ. V lost 4 bases and J lost 4; bases outside the gene matches: 7. The CDR3 extends over 15 amino acids. DNA of the CDR3: TGCGCCAGCAGCGTGGGACTAGCTGTGGCAGATACGCAGTATTTT. It is translated as CASSVGLAVADTQYF.

This clone occurred a few times. V usage is TRBV9 and J usage is TRBJ2-7, with a possible D match to TRBD1 (6 bases). V was trimmed by 4 bases and J by 1 base, leaving 12 bases between them. CDR3 length: 14 residues. Germline CDR1 and CDR2: SGDLS and YYNGEE. The CDR3: CASSSQGLSYEQYF. As DNA, the CDR3 is TGTGCCAGCAGCTCACAGGGATTGTCCTACGAGCAGTACTTC.

This clone was seen more than once but under ten times. This sequence joins TRBV7-9 and TRBJ2-1; 10 bases are shared with TRBD2. The V segment lost 2 bases and the J segment 8 bases; nucleotides outside the gene matches: 6. Per germline, CDR1 SEHNR and CDR2 FQNEAQ (reference sequence). The CDR3 is 15 residues long. CDR3 sequence reads: CASSLKREGRDEQFF. In DNA form, the CDR3 reads TGTGCCAGCAGCTTAAAGCGGGAGGGCCGAGATGAGCAGTTCTTC.

V is TRBV9 and J is TRBJ2-1; D remains unclear. V lost 4 bases, J lost 9 bases, and 11 bases lay in between. Germline assignment: CDR1 SGDLS and CDR2 YYNGEE. The CDR3 is 12 amino acids. CDR3 amino acids: CASSPPGSEQFF. The CDR3 nucleotides read TGTGCCAGCAGCCCCCCGGGTAGTGAGCAGTTCTTC.